This TCR beta chain was profiled in a study of shared clonotypes between healthy human individuals. Study summary: A couple of women and three men aged 18 to 49 made up the donors. Each donor had three CD4 naive, three CD4 memory, two CD8 naive and one CD8 memory plate. Study conclusions and caveats: In a few donors, approximately 5% of naive CD4 clonotypes appeared in common.

To note about this clone: Its antigen is not identified.

Assay: immunoSEQ multiplex PCR; the TCRdb copy retains only in-frame clones and omits some. The sample carries about 380,000 clones, 90% to 98% recorded once. The CDR3 is made up of 15 amino acids. With 3 bases removed from V and 5 bases from J, the gap between germline ends came to 14 bases. Germline CDR1 is LNHDA and CDR2 is SQIVND (reference sequence). The clonotype was recovered from a man under 40 in good health. The source material was memory CD8+ T cells sorted from blood. Described subset: CD45RO+ cells pooled with CCR7-negative TemRA cells. The chain couples TRBV19 to TRBJ2-1; D gene unclear. CDR3 amino acids: CASSMGFGLHNEQFF. The CDR3 DNA sequence: TGTGCCAGTAGTATGGGGTTTGGATTACACAATGAGCAGTTCTTC.